The 24 T cell receptor beta chains presented below share a single source sample, sequenced in a study of T cells in Graves' hyperthyroidism and ophthalmopathy. RNA transcripts served as the template for amplifying TCR beta CDR3 regions. The TCR CDR3 first-round RT-PCR relied on the HTBI primer set. TCRdb passed the multiplex PCR reads through MiXCR, listing each CDR3 protein once. The table records 200,000 to 250,000 distinct CDR3 sequences, roughly 15% of them present only once. Sequenced input: blood. The receptor source for this set is a woman between 18 and 29 years old with Graves' ophthalmopathy.

The rearrangement links TRBV27 to TRBJ2-5; TRBD2 is a possible D gene (5 bases). The V gene's germline CDR1 is MNHEY and CDR2 SMNVEV (reference sequence). V was pared by 0 bases and J by 0 bases, with 8 bases between. The CDR3 runs 15 residues. The CDR3 coding sequence is TGTGCCAGCAGTTTATCCCCCGGGGACCAAGAGACCCAGTACTTC. Protein product: CASSLSPGDQETQYF.

The chain links TRBV7-2 to TRBJ2-3, with D maybe TRBD1 (7 bases). Trimming removed 3 bases at V and 2 bases at J, with 12 bases between. The CDR3 loop spans 15 amino acids. Per the germline V gene, CDR1 is SGHTA and CDR2 is FQGNSA. CDR3 loop: CASSFSRGATDTQYF. As DNA, the CDR3 is TGTGCCAGCAGCTTCAGCAGGGGGGCCACAGATACGCAGTATTTT.

The table lists this clonotype with many counts. The chain combines TRBV28 with TRBJ2-4; D is possibly TRBD2 (5 bases). CDR3 length: 12 residues. V gave up 3 bases and J gave up 9 bases, with 9 bases separating them. Per germline, CDR1 MDHEN and CDR2 SYDVKM. CDR3 region: CASSFPSGIQYF. The CDR3 coding sequence is TGTGCCAGCAGTTTCCCCAGCGGCATTCAGTACTTC.

This clonotype was seen repeatedly, ten times or more. The chain links TRBV30 to TRBJ2-3, with TRBD2 as a possible D gene (6 bases). Trimming removed 3 bases from V and 4 bases from J, with 14 bases in between. Germline V CDR1 and CDR2: GTSNPN, SVGIG (reference sequence). The CDR3 consists of 14 residues. The CDR3 here is CAWSPGLPPDTQYF. CDR3 coding DNA: TGTGCCTGGAGCCCGGGACTGCCTCCAGATACGCAGTATTTT.

This clonotype came up many times. As DNA, the CDR3 is TGTGCCATCAGGGACAGGGATTCGGAAAAACTGTTTTTT. Amino acid sequence: CAIRDRDSEKLFF. The V call is TRBV10-3, the J call TRBJ1-4, with 8 positions matching TRBD1. This CDR3 spans 13 amino acids. The germline V gene has CDR1 ENHRY and CDR2 SYGVKD. After removal of 6 bases from V and 8 bases from J, the junction contained 5 bases not matched to a gene.

This clonotype was recorded at least ten times. The chain couples TRBV6-1 to TRBJ2-1; D is unclear. Germline CDR1 MNHNS, CDR2 SASEGT. CDR3 length: 16 residues. The V end was cut by 3 bases, the J end by 0 bases, with 12 bases between. The CDR3 coding sequence is TGTGCCAGCAGTGAGCGAGTTCACGGCTCCTACAATGAGCAGTTCTTC. This codes for CASSERVHGSYNEQFF.

At least ten counts were recorded for this clonotype. CDR3 loop: CASSLAGSVDEQFF. The CDR3, as DNA: TGTGCCAGCAGCTTAGCGGGTTCGGTTGATGAGCAGTTCTTC. The chain couples TRBV7-9 to TRBJ2-1; D is uncertain. With 0 bases removed from V and 8 bases from J, the gap between germline ends came to 11 bases. CDR3 length equals 14 residues. CDR1 and CDR2 (germline): SEHNR, FQNEAQ (reference sequence).

This clonotype was counted many times. The rearrangement joins TRBV20-1 to TRBJ1-1, with D possibly being TRBD1 (5 bases). This CDR3 is 14 amino acids long. The V and J ends lost 0 bases and 5 bases respectively, with 13 bases between them. Germline loops: CDR1 DFQATT, CDR2 SNEGSKA (reference sequence). CDR3 sequence reads: CSARDPGAGTEAFF. The CDR3 nucleotides are TGCAGTGCTAGAGATCCCGGGGCAGGGACTGAAGCTTTCTTT.

This clonotype has a count of ten or more. V is TRBV6-5 and J is TRBJ2-7; maybe TRBD2 (7 bases). The CDR3 extends over 17 amino acids. The germline CDR1 and CDR2 sequences are MNHEY and SVGAGI. Trimming shortened V by 0 bases and J by 0 bases, and 15 bases separated the two germline ends. This CDR3 reads CASSYSYVRGPSYEQYF. Here the CDR3 DNA reads TGTGCCAGCAGTTACTCTTATGTGCGGGGGCCCTCCTACGAGCAGTACTTC.

The chain links TRBV3-1 to TRBJ2-1, with 9 bases matching TRBD2. Looked up from germline, CDR1 is LGHDT and CDR2 is YNNKEL (reference sequence). CDR3 length: 15 amino acids. J lost 4 bases, V lost 8 bases, and 9 bases had no gene match. CDR3 coding DNA: TGTGCCAGCGAACACCAGAGCGGGAGGTACAATGAGCAGTTCTTC. This sequence encodes CASEHQSGRYNEQFF.

This clonotype occurred many times. The chain recombines TRBV3-1 with TRBJ2-1; possibly TRBD1 for D (5 bases). CDR1 and CDR2 (germline): LGHDT, YNNKEL (reference sequence). Trimming took off 4 bases at V and 6 bases at J, with 16 bases between the two ends. The CDR3 has 15 residues. The CDR3, as DNA: TGTGCCAGCAGCCTTGGGCCCAGGGCTGGCAATGAGCAGTTCTTC. Residues: CASSLGPRAGNEQFF.

The chain combines TRBV28 with TRBJ2-1; 14 nucleotides agree with TRBD2. After removal of 5 bases from V and 2 bases from J, the junction contained 5 bases not matched to a gene. The CDR3 is 17 residues long. Germline V gives CDR1 MDHEN, CDR2 SYDVKM. The DNA of the CDR3 is TGTGCCAGCAGTCTGACTAGCGGGAGGGATCCCTACAATGAGCAGTTCTTC. This sequence encodes CASSLTSGRDPYNEQFF. Full variable domain (missing parts from reference TRBV28 and TRBJ2-1): DVKVTQSSRYLVKRTGEKVFLECVQDMDHENMFWYRQDPGLGLRLIYFSYDVKMKEKGDIPEGYSVSREKKERFSLILESASTNQTSMYLCASSLTSGRDPYNEQFFGPGTRLTVL.

The rearrangement joins TRBV9 to TRBJ2-1, with a weak D call TRBD2 (5 bases). The J call may be incorrect, as the DNA end agrees better with TRBJ2-7. The V gene's germline CDR1 is SGDLS and CDR2 YYNGEE. The CDR3 is made up of 15 amino acids. The CDR3 DNA reads TGTGCCAGCAGCGTATCTGGGAGCTCCTACAATGAGCAGTACTTC. This encodes CASSVSGSSYNEQYF.

This clonotype came up many times. The chain is built from TRBV7-3 and TRBJ2-3; 8 bases fit TRBD1. Germline CDR1 is SGHTA and CDR2 is FQGTGA. The CDR3 length is 16 residues. Trimming cost V 4 bases and J 1 base; bases outside gene matches: 7. For the CDR3, the DNA is TGTGCCAGCAGCTCCACACAGGGGGGAGGCACAGATACGCAGTATTTT. Its protein product is CASSSTQGGGTDTQYF.

V usage is TRBV2 and J usage is TRBJ1-1; 12 bases align to TRBD1. Germline values: CDR1 SNHLY, CDR2 FYNNEI. Trimming removed 9 bases from V and 1 base from J; junction bases left unmatched: 0. This CDR3 region has 13 residues. CDR3 DNA: TGTGCCAGGGGACAGGGGGCGAACACTGAAGCTTTCTTT. It specifies CARGQGANTEAFF.

This clonotype was picked up many times. V and J are TRBV6-1 and TRBJ2-1; TRBD2 matches 8 bases. The CDR3 runs to 13 residues. Unmatched junction bases numbered 6, after V lost 6 bases and J lost 8 bases. The V gene's germline CDR1 is MNHNS and CDR2 SASEGT. The CDR3 is CASSQRESDEQFF. In nucleotides, the CDR3 is TGTGCCAGCAGCCAGCGGGAGTCTGATGAGCAGTTCTTC.

This clonotype was seen ten or more times. The chain uses TRBV6-2 or TRBV6-3 and TRBJ2-5, with 7 bases identical to TRBD2. Germline trimming cut 2 bases from V and 7 bases from J; bases unmatched to any gene: 10. Germline V gives CDR1 MNHEY, CDR2 SVGEGT. The CDR3 spans 15 residues. The CDR3 DNA sequence: TGTGCCAGCAGTTACATGGGCGGGAGAGATGGGACCCAGTACTTC. Its translation is CASSYMGGRDGTQYF.

The CDR3 DNA sequence: TGCGCCAGCAGCCCACACTTGGGACTTGCCATTAGTACCGGGGAGCTGTTTTTT. It translates to CASSPHLGLAISTGELFF. V gene TRBV4-1 combines with J gene TRBJ2-2; TRBD2 might be the D (6 bases). V lost 4 bases and J lost 5, with 23 bases in between. The CDR3 is made up of 18 amino acids. Per germline, CDR1 MGHRA and CDR2 YSYEKL.

This clonotype was detected ten times or more. The rearrangement links TRBV6-1 to TRBJ2-2; D is possibly TRBD1 or TRBD2 (5 bases each). Germline V gene sequence: CDR1 MNHNS, CDR2 SASEGT. The CDR3 contains 15 residues. V dropped 5 bases and J dropped 6 bases, with 16 bases sitting between them. CDR3 amino acids: CASSPFRGAPGELFF. CDR3 in DNA: TGTGCCAGCAGTCCTTTCCGGGGCGCCCCCGGGGAGCTGTTTTTT.

This clonotype was recorded at least ten times. The rearrangement joins TRBV20-1 to TRBJ1-6; possibly TRBD1 for D (5 bases). The CDR3 spans 14 residues. Per the germline V gene, CDR1 is DFQATT and CDR2 is SNEGSKA (reference sequence). V lost 4 bases, J lost 7 bases, and 14 bases lay in between. The CDR3 DNA follows: TGCAGTGCTAATCCGGCAGGGCCGAATTCACCCCTCCACTTT. As protein: CSANPAGPNSPLHF.

This clonotype was picked up many times. The chain carries TRBV2 and TRBJ2-6; no reliable D call. The CDR3 totals 16 residues. From germline, CDR1 is SNHLY and CDR2 FYNNEI. Between the trimmed V and J ends, which lost 5 bases and 0 bases, there was a span of 11 bases. The CDR3 nucleotides are TGTGCCAGCAGTTCGAAGCGTCTCTCTGGGGCCAACGTCCTGACTTTC. It encodes CASSSKRLSGANVLTF.

This clonotype occurred many times. The CDR3 DNA follows: TGTGCCAGCAGCAGAGGACGGGATAGCTCCTACAATGAGCAGTTCTTC. Encoded protein: CASSRGRDSSYNEQFF. V and J are TRBV7-9 and TRBJ2-1, with D maybe TRBD2 (5 bases). The CDR3 runs 16 residues. The V end lost 5 bases, the J end lost 0 bases, and 14 bases lay between the germline ends. Germline values: CDR1 SEHNR, CDR2 FQNEAQ (reference sequence).

This clonotype showed up many times. V gene TRBV25-1 combines with J gene TRBJ2-5; D is perhaps TRBD1 (6 bases). This CDR3 region has 16 residues. Looked up from germline, CDR1 is MGHDK and CDR2 is SYGVNS. Trimming shortened V by 7 bases and J by 2 bases, and 20 bases separated the two germline ends. CDR3 sequence (DNA): TGTGCCAGCACCCATGGGGGCGGGTTCGGGCAAGAGACCCAGTACTTC. Translated, it gives CASTHGGGFGQETQYF. The whole variable domain, filled in from reference TRBV25-1 and TRBJ2-5, reads EADIYQTPRYLVIGTGKKITLECSQTMGHDKMYWYQQDPGMELHLIHYSYGVNSTEKGDLSSESTVSRIRTEHFPLTLESARPSHTSQYLCASTHGGGFGQETQYFGPGTRLLVL.

This clonotype was observed many times. The CDR3: CASSTGQGYSYEQYF. The CDR3, as DNA: TGCGCCAGCAGCACCGGACAGGGTTACTCCTACGAGCAGTACTTC. This chain links TRBV5-1 with TRBJ2-7; 8 bases agree with TRBD1. This CDR3 spans 15 amino acids. Trimming cost V 4 bases and J 0 bases; bases outside gene matches: 6. Germline loops: CDR1 SGHRS, CDR2 YFSETQ.